The rows below give T cell receptor beta chains drawn from one sample of a study of blood T cell repertoires in COVID-19. Data came from immunoSEQ multiplex PCR; TCRdb stores just in-frame clones and leaves some out. This table holds about 24,000 clones, around 70% found once. Material for sequencing was peripheral blood. The receptors were sampled from a woman over 75 with acute or convalescent COVID-19. Each CDR3 is given with its conserved first and last residue. A D gene is named only where the DNA matches it firmly. Only some rows state a clone size, as once, few, many or a class for expanded clones.

clone_size: once; v_call: TRBV12-3/TRBV12-4; d_call: -; j_call: TRBJ1-6; cdr3_aa: CASSASQGPLHF; cdr3_nt: TGTGCCAGCAGTGCCTCACAGGGCCCCCTCCACTTT
clone_size: -; v_call: TRBV5-4; d_call: -; j_call: TRBJ1-4; cdr3_aa: CASSSIEANEKLFF; cdr3_nt: TGTGCCAGCAGCTCAATAGAGGCGAATGAAAAACTGTTTTTT
clone_size: -; v_call: TRBV6-1; d_call: -; j_call: TRBJ2-5; cdr3_aa: CASSETLGLGETQYF; cdr3_nt: TGTGCCAGCAGTGAGACACTAGGGTTGGGGGAGACCCAGTACTTC
clone_size: -; v_call: TRBV27; d_call: -; j_call: TRBJ1-5; cdr3_aa: CASSWAANQPQHF; cdr3_nt: TGTGCCAGCAGTTGGGCCGCCAATCAGCCCCAGCATTTT
clone_size: -; v_call: TRBV11-2; d_call: TRBD2; j_call: TRBJ2-2; cdr3_aa: CASSLDPGGTGELFF; cdr3_nt: TGTGCCAGCAGCTTAGACCCGGGGGGAACCGGGGAGCTGTTTTTT
clone_size: -; v_call: TRBV7-2; d_call: -; j_call: TRBJ1-3; cdr3_aa: CASSLFQGGGNTIYF; cdr3_nt: TGTGCCAGCAGCTTATTCCAGGGAGGTGGAAACACCATATATTTT
clone_size: -; v_call: TRBV18; d_call: TRBD1; j_call: TRBJ2-5; cdr3_aa: CASSQDRGQETQYF; cdr3_nt: TGTGCCAGCTCCCAGGACAGGGGACAAGAGACCCAGTACTTC
clone_size: once; v_call: TRBV6-5; d_call: TRBD2; j_call: TRBJ2-3; cdr3_aa: CASRALAGGVDTQYF; cdr3_nt: TGTGCCAGCCGGGCCTTAGCGGGGGGGGTTGATACGCAGTATTTT
clone_size: -; v_call: TRBV5-5; d_call: -; j_call: TRBJ1-2; cdr3_aa: CASSDGGHYGYTF; cdr3_nt: TGTGCCAGCAGCGACGGAGGACACTATGGCTACACCTTC
clone_size: few; v_call: TRBV7-2; d_call: TRBD1; j_call: TRBJ1-1; cdr3_aa: CASSFGRGSEAFF; cdr3_nt: TGTGCCAGCAGCTTCGGCAGGGGGAGTGAAGCTTTCTTT
clone_size: -; v_call: TRBV9; d_call: -; j_call: TRBJ1-2; cdr3_aa: CASSVVPGNYGYTF; cdr3_nt: TGTGCCAGCAGCGTAGTACCAGGAAACTATGGCTACACCTTC
clone_size: -; v_call: TRBV19; d_call: -; j_call: TRBJ1-2; cdr3_aa: CASSIRDYGYTF; cdr3_nt: TGTGCCAGTAGTATACGCGACTATGGCTACACCTTC
clone_size: -; v_call: TRBV27; d_call: TRBD2; j_call: TRBJ2-1; cdr3_aa: CASSLASGVGDEQFF; cdr3_nt: TGTGCCAGCAGTTTGGCGAGCGGGGTTGGGGATGAGCAGTTCTTC
clone_size: -; v_call: TRBV4-1; d_call: -; j_call: TRBJ1-1; cdr3_aa: CASRHGLEAFF; cdr3_nt: TGCGCCAGCAGACATGGACTGGAAGCTTTCTTT
clone_size: -; v_call: TRBV18; d_call: TRBD1; j_call: TRBJ2-3; cdr3_aa: CASSPGTGDTQYF; cdr3_nt: TGTGCCAGCTCACCCGGGACAGGTGATACGCAGTATTTT